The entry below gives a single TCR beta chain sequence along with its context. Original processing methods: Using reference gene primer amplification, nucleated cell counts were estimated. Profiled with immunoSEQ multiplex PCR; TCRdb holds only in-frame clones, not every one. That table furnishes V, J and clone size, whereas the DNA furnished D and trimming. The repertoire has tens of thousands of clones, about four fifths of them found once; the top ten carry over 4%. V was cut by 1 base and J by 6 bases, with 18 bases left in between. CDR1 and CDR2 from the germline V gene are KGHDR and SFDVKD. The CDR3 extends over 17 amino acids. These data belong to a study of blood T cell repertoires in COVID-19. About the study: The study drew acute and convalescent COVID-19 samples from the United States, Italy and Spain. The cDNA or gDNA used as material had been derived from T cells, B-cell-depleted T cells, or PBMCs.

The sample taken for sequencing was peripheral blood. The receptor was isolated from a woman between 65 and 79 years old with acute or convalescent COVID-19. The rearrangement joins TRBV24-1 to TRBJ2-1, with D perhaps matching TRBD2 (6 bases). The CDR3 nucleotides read TGTGCCACCAGTGATTTAAGGTACGGGAGAAAGCCCAATGAGCAGTTCTTC. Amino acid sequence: CATSDLRYGRKPNEQFF.